This T cell receptor beta chain was obtained from a study of blood T cell repertoires in COVID-19. Study background: Both acute and convalescent COVID-19 samples were obtained from the United States, Italy and Spain. PBMCs, B-cell-depleted T cells, or T cells were the source of the cDNA or gDNA that made up the material.

Source study methods: Reference gene primer amplification gave estimated nucleated cell counts. TCRdb's copy holds only in-frame clones and misses some; the assay was immunoSEQ multiplex PCR. Clonal size and the V and J genes are those of that table, whereas D and trimming came from the DNA. The data contain approximately 75,000 clones, 65% to 90% of them singletons. In germline, CDR1 is KGHSH, CDR2 LQKENI. V was pared by 3 bases and J by 2 bases, with 6 bases of the junction left unmatched. This CDR3 region has 15 residues. The sequence came from a man aged 25-45 years with COVID-19, enrolled during active disease. V is TRBV18 and J is TRBJ2-7, with 8 positions matching TRBD1. Sequencing used peripheral blood. CDR3 sequence (DNA): TGTGCCAGCTCACCCCGACAGGGGTGGGCCTACGAGCAGTACTTC. This encodes CASSPRQGWAYEQYF.